Listed below are T cell receptor beta chains from one sample, sequenced in a study of T-cell memory formation after mild COVID-19. TCRdb ran MiXCR on the 5' RACE reads and lists one entry per CDR3 protein. The sample consists of under 400,000 distinct CDR3 sequences, 21% of them appearing once. Sequencing input: PBMCs or a T cell subset sorted from them (not recorded which). The receptors stem from an adult woman who had mild COVID-19 (a few samples of this study predate the infection). Cell type and time point are not known. Each CDR3 is given with its conserved first and last residue. A D gene is named only where the DNA matches it firmly. The size field is filled for only some rows; it gives once, few, many or a size class.

CDR3aa,CDR3nt,len,j_gene,abundance,v_gene,d_gene
CSVESASFTTQETQYF,TGCAGCGTTGAATCCGCCAGTTTTACAACACAAGAGACCCAGTACTTC,16,TRBJ2-5,.,TRBV29-1,.
CSVRSVTYNEQFF,TGCAGCGTTCGAAGTGTGACCTACAATGAGCAGTTCTTC,13,TRBJ2-1,few,TRBV29-1,.
CASNLPAGAGGPVHEQYF,TGTGCCAGCAACCTACCGGCCGGGGCGGGAGGGCCCGTTCACGAGCAGTACTTC,18,TRBJ2-7,.,TRBV7-8,TRBD2
CSVVPGYNEQFF,TGCAGCGTTGTTCCAGGGTACAATGAGCAGTTCTTC,12,TRBJ2-1,few,TRBV29-1,.
CASSQLGGSSYNEQFF,TGTGCCAGCAGCCAACTAGGCGGGAGCTCCTACAATGAGCAGTTCTTC,16,TRBJ2-1,few,TRBV7-3,TRBD2
CASSHPRDADTQYF,TGCGCCAGCAGCCACCCTCGGGATGCAGATACGCAGTATTTT,14,TRBJ2-3,.,TRBV4-1,.
CASSPRGRENTGELFF,TGTGCCAGCAGCCCCAGGGGGCGGGAGAACACCGGGGAGCTGTTTTTT,16,TRBJ2-2,.,TRBV12-3/TRBV12-4,TRBD1
CASSLTGLAGNEQFF,TGTGCCAGCAGCCTTACGGGACTAGCGGGCAATGAGCAGTTCTTC,15,TRBJ2-1,.,TRBV7-3,TRBD2
CAISERAGVETQYF,TGTGCCATCAGTGAACGGGCTGGGGTGGAGACCCAGTACTTC,14,TRBJ2-5,many,TRBV10-3,.
CASAVGTSGRARSYNEQFF,TGTGCCAGCGCCGTTGGGACTAGCGGGAGAGCACGGTCCTACAATGAGCAGTTCTTC,19,TRBJ2-1,.,TRBV3-1,TRBD2
CASSLSGSHEQYF,TGTGCCAGCAGCTTATCCGGGAGCCACGAGCAGTACTTC,13,TRBJ2-7,.,TRBV11-2,.
CASSPPQGSSYNSPLHF,TGTGCCAGCAGTCCCCCACAGGGGAGCTCCTATAATTCACCCCTCCACTTT,17,TRBJ1-6,many,TRBV6-6,TRBD1
CSAKRLAGGTDTQYF,TGCAGTGCTAAGAGGCTAGCGGGGGGCACAGATACGCAGTATTTT,15,TRBJ2-3,.,TRBV20-1,TRBD2
CSARGIGESTTKEQYF,TGCAGTGCTAGAGGCATTGGCGAGTCGACAACGAAGGAGCAGTACTTC,16,TRBJ2-7,few,TRBV20-1,.
CATSDPSTSGSHNEQFF,TGTGCCACCAGTGATCCTTCTACTAGCGGGAGCCACAATGAGCAGTTCTTC,17,TRBJ2-1,few,TRBV24-1,TRBD2
CASSLYARSGNTIYF,TGTGCCAGCAGTTTGTACGCCCGCTCTGGAAACACCATATATTTT,15,TRBJ1-3,few,TRBV12-3/TRBV12-4,.
CASSGGVITDTQYF,TGCGCCAGCAGCGGCGGGGTTATCACAGATACGCAGTATTTT,14,TRBJ2-3,few,TRBV5-1,.
CATSEPRGRGETQYF,TGTGCCACCAGTGAACCACGGGGGCGTGGAGAGACCCAGTACTTC,15,TRBJ2-5,few,TRBV24-1,.
CASRPTGSTDTQYF,TGTGCCAGCAGACCGACGGGAAGCACAGATACGCAGTATTTT,14,TRBJ2-3,.,TRBV6-2/TRBV6-3,.
CSARVGSYNEQFF,TGCAGTGCTAGAGTAGGCAGCTACAATGAGCAGTTCTTC,13,TRBJ2-1,few,TRBV20-1,.
CASSLGGGGGYTF,TGTGCCAGCAGTTTAGGCGGTGGTGGTGGCTACACCTTC,13,TRBJ1-2,few,TRBV12-3/TRBV12-4,.
CSVVGAVTYEQYF,TGCAGCGTTGTAGGAGCGGTAACCTACGAGCAGTACTTC,13,TRBJ2-7,.,TRBV29-1,.
CSAGASGYYEQYF,TGCAGTGCCGGGGCTAGCGGGTACTACGAGCAGTACTTC,13,TRBJ2-7,many,TRBV20-1,TRBD2
CSARDSKSAVGGYTF,TGCAGTGCTAGAGATAGCAAGTCAGCGGTGGGTGGCTACACCTTC,15,TRBJ1-2,.,TRBV20-1,.
CASSLGSGRANEQFF,TGTGCCAGCAGCTTGGGCAGCGGGAGGGCCAATGAGCAGTTCTTC,15,TRBJ2-1,.,TRBV7-9,TRBD2
CASRSDRGQGEQYF,TGTGCCAGTAGATCTGACAGGGGGCAAGGGGAGCAGTACTTC,14,TRBJ2-7,few,TRBV19,TRBD1
CASSPPSAGSYEQYF,TGTGCCAGCTCACCACCGTCAGCGGGCTCCTACGAGCAGTACTTC,15,TRBJ2-7,few,TRBV18,.
CASSQLNTAGYGYTF,TGCGCCAGCAGCCAACTAAATACAGCCGGCTATGGCTACACCTTC,15,TRBJ1-2,few,TRBV4-1,.
CASSYPDTRAQPQHF,TGTGCCAGCAGTTACCCGGACACCCGGGCCCAGCCCCAGCATTTT,15,TRBJ1-5,.,TRBV6-6,.
CASSPPGLAGAETQYF,TGTGCCAGCAGCCCCCCGGGACTAGCGGGAGCAGAGACCCAGTACTTC,16,TRBJ2-5,.,TRBV11-3,TRBD2
CASSLKNIQYF,TGCGCCAGCAGCCTCAAAAACATTCAGTACTTC,11,TRBJ2-4,few,TRBV5-1,.
CSAQGGQGDEKLFF,TGCAGCGCCCAAGGGGGGCAGGGGGACGAAAAACTGTTTTTT,14,TRBJ1-4,few,TRBV29-1,TRBD1
CASSLMGLTDTQYF,TGTGCCAGCAGCTTAATGGGGCTCACAGATACGCAGTATTTT,14,TRBJ2-3,.,TRBV7-2,.
CASSLVAGDYNEQFF,TGTGCCAGCAGCTTAGTAGCGGGGGACTACAATGAGCAGTTCTTC,15,TRBJ2-1,.,TRBV7-2,TRBD2
CASSYYGYTF,TGTGCCAGTAGTTATTATGGCTACACCTTC,10,TRBJ1-2,few,TRBV19,.
CASSLGALAIGGDTQYF,TGTGCCAGCAGCTTAGGAGCGCTAGCGATAGGGGGGGATACGCAGTATTTT,17,TRBJ2-3,.,TRBV7-2,.
CASSRRAASTDTQYF,TGTGCCAGCAGCCGACGCGCCGCGTCGACAGATACGCAGTATTTT,15,TRBJ2-3,.,TRBV4-2,.